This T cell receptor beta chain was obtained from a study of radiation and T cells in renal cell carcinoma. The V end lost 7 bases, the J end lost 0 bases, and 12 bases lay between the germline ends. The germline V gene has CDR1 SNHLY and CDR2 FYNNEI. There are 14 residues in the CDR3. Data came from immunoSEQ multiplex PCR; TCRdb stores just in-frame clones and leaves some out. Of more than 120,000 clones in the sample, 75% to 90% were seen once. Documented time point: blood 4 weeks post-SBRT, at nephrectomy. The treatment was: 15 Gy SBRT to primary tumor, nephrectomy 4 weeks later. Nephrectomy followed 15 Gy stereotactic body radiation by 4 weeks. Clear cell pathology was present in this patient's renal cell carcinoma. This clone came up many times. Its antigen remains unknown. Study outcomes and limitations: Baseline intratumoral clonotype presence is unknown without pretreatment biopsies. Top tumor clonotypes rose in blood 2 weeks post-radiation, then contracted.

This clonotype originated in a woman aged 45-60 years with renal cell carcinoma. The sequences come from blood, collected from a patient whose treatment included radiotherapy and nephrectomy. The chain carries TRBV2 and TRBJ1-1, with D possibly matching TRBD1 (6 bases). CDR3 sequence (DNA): TGTGCCAGCACCAGGGGACGGATGAACACTGAAGCTTTCTTT. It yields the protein CASTRGRMNTEAFF.